The 25 T cell receptor beta chains listed next were all sequenced from one sample in a study of brain metastases from non-small cell lung cancer. The protocol was immunoSEQ multiplex PCR, while the TCRdb copy is restricted to in-frame clones and leaves out a portion. Of 2,000 to 2,500 clones listed, around 90% are singletons. The sequencing input was primary lung tumor tissue. The receptors come from a donor at least 40 years old with non-small cell lung cancer.

The V and J genes are TRBV7-9 and TRBJ1-3; no reliable D call. The CDR3 is 17 residues long. V was clipped by 1 base and J by 0 bases, with 13 bases between them. Germline values: CDR1 SEHNR, CDR2 FQNEAQ (reference sequence). CDR3: CASSLVYGSSSGNTIYF. In nucleotides, the CDR3 is TGTGCCAGCAGCTTAGTGTACGGAAGCTCCTCTGGAAACACCATATATTTT.

This chain joins TRBV29-1 and TRBJ2-2; D ambiguous. CDR3 length equals 13 residues. In germline, CDR1 is SQVTM, CDR2 ANQGSEA. Trimming removed 0 bases at V and 6 bases at J, with 8 bases between. The CDR3 region has the DNA TGCAGCGTTGAAGATCCAGGTTCCGGGGAGCTGTTTTTT. Translation gives CSVEDPGSGELFF.

The chain combines TRBV9 with TRBJ1-4; 11 nucleotides align to TRBD1. Losses at the gene ends were 3 bases for V and 6 bases for J; bases not matched to a gene: 4. Per the germline V gene, CDR1 is SGDLS and CDR2 is YYNGEE. The CDR3 spans 15 residues. The CDR3, as DNA: TGTGCCAGCAGCGCCGGGACAGGGGGGTATGAAAAACTGTTTTTT. This translates into CASSAGTGGYEKLFF. The full variable domain, its missing parts supplied by reference TRBV9 and TRBJ1-4, is DSGVTQTPKHLITATGQRVTLRCSPRSGDLSVYWYQQSLDQGLQFLIQYYNGEERAKGNILERFSAQQFPDLHSELNLSSLELGDSALYFCASSAGTGGYEKLFFGSGTQLSVL.

V usage is TRBV5-8 and J usage is TRBJ2-7; D not certain. Germline CDR1 SGHTS, CDR2 YDEGEE. V shed 1 base and J shed 0 bases, with 8 bases lying between them. This CDR3 contains 14 residues. This CDR3 reads CASSLLSSSYEQYF. CDR3 sequence (DNA): TGTGCCAGCAGCTTGCTTAGCAGCTCCTACGAGCAGTACTTC.

This chain joins TRBV2 and TRBJ2-1; no firm D call. Trimming removed 7 bases from V and 2 bases from J, with 9 bases in between. The germline gives CDR1 SNHLY, CDR2 FYNNEI. This CDR3 region has 13 residues. DNA for the CDR3: TGTGCCAGCAATCAGGCCCCCTACAATGAGCAGTTCTTC. It specifies CASNQAPYNEQFF.

This rearrangement joins TRBV6-2 or TRBV6-3 to TRBJ2-3; D tentatively fits TRBD1 or TRBD2 (5 bases each). V was pared by 3 bases and J by 0 bases, with 10 bases between. CDR1 MNHEY and CDR2 SVGEGT come from the germline V gene. The CDR3 totals 15 residues. The CDR3 spells CASSYSGRSTDTQYF. The CDR3 DNA reads TGTGCCAGCAGTTATTCGGGACGTAGCACAGATACGCAGTATTTT.

The chain has TRBV5-6 and TRBJ2-3, with D perhaps given as TRBD1 or TRBD2 (6 bases each). CDR3 size: 14 residues. Trimming took 7 bases from V and 2 from J, leaving 14 bases between them. Germline CDR1 SGHDT, CDR2 YYEEEE. The CDR3 bases are TGTGCCAGCGACGGGGGCGCGGCCACAGATACGCAGTATTTT. It specifies CASDGGAATDTQYF.

The V and J genes are TRBV19 and TRBJ1-2; D uncertain. Trimming took off 3 bases at V and 7 bases at J, with 15 bases between the two ends. Per the germline V gene, CDR1 is LNHDA and CDR2 is SQIVND (reference sequence). CDR3 size: 14 residues. CDR3 amino acids: CASSMDPQWGGYTF. CDR3 DNA: TGTGCCAGTAGTATGGACCCCCAGTGGGGTGGCTACACCTTC.

A word on this clone: A much more abundant neighbour one base away suggests this may be a read error. Additional DNA sequences in this sample encode the identical CDR3. The V gene is TRBV5-1, the J gene TRBJ2-7; D is uncertain. CDR1 is SGHRS and CDR2 is YFSETQ in the germline V gene. This CDR3 has 13 residues. The chain's CDR3 is CASSLYTPYEQYF. CDR3 sequence (DNA): TGCGCCAGCAGCTTATACACCCCCTACGAGCAGTATTTC. Variable domain in full (rest from reference TRBV5-1 and TRBJ2-7): KAGVTQTPRYLIKTRGQQVTLSCSPISGHRSVSWYQQTPGQGLQFLFEYFSETQRNKGNFPGRFSGRQFSNSRSEMNVSTLELGDSALYLCASSLYTPYEQYFGPGTRLTVT.

The CDR3 sequence: CATSTELGGHEQYF. The CDR3 DNA is TGTGCCACCAGCACGGAGCTGGGGGGTCACGAGCAGTACTTC. This chain uses TRBV15 with TRBJ2-7; tentative D call: TRBD2 (6 bases). The CDR3 spans 14 residues. V gave up 4 bases and J gave up 5 bases, with 15 bases separating them. From germline, CDR1 is LNHNV and CDR2 YYDKDF (reference sequence).

The chain couples TRBV5-4 to TRBJ1-2; TRBD1 aligns across 10 bases. The CDR3 extends over 13 amino acids. Germline assignment: CDR1 SGHNT and CDR2 YYREEE (reference sequence). V shed 4 bases and J 8 bases; nucleotides not matched to a gene: 5. The CDR3 is CASSKGQGTGYTF. The CDR3 DNA reads TGTGCCAGCAGCAAGGGACAGGGGACCGGCTACACCTTC.

The CDR3: CASQAFTGEQFF. The DNA for the CDR3 is TGTGCCAGCCAGGCCTTTACTGGTGAGCAGTTCTTC. V gene TRBV7-9 combines with J gene TRBJ2-1; D remains unclear. This CDR3 has 12 amino acids. The germline V gene encodes CDR1 SEHNR and CDR2 FQNEAQ (reference sequence). V lost 8 bases and J 9 bases, leaving 14 bases between the germline ends. Full variable domain (outside the CDR3, taken from reference TRBV7-9 and TRBJ2-1): DTGVSQNPRHKITKRGQNVTFRCDPISEHNRLYWYRQTLGQGPEFLTYFQNEAQLEKSRLLSDRFSAERPKGSFSTLEIQRTEQGDSAMYLCASQAFTGEQFFGPGTRLTVL.

This clone has just a few counts. The chain links TRBV25-1 to TRBJ1-1, with no clear D. CDR3 length: 13 amino acids. Trimming took off 6 bases at V and 3 bases at J, with 11 bases between the two ends. The germline V gene encodes CDR1 MGHDK and CDR2 SYGVNS. Here the CDR3 DNA reads TGTGCCAGCAGGTTCAGCGGAGACACTGAAGCTTTCTTT. Translated, it gives CASRFSGDTEAFF.

The CDR3 DNA reads TGTGCCAGCAGCCCAGGAATGGACTACCGCGAGCTGTTTTTT. This codes for CASSPGMDYRELFF. V usage is TRBV5-4 and J usage is TRBJ2-2; D is perhaps TRBD2 (6 bases). Trimming took 4 bases from V and 11 from J, leaving 18 bases between them. Germline CDR1 SGHNT, CDR2 YYREEE (reference sequence). The CDR3 length is 14 residues. The variable domain in full, completed from reference TRBV5-4 and TRBJ2-2, reads ETGVTQSPTHLIKTRGQQVTLRCSSQSGHNTVSWYQQALGQGPQFIFQYYREEENGRGNFPPRFSGLQFPNYSSELNVNALELDDSALYLCASSPGMDYRELFFGEGSRLTVL.

The gene calls are TRBV6-5 and TRBJ2-7; 7 nucleotides line up with TRBD2. The germline V gene has CDR1 MNHEY and CDR2 SVGAGI. The CDR3 extends over 16 amino acids. Losses at the gene ends were 4 bases for V and 0 bases for J; bases not matched to a gene: 9. This chain's CDR3 is CASSSSIAGGSYEQYF. CDR3 DNA: TGTGCCAGCAGTTCCTCGATAGCGGGCGGCTCCTACGAGCAGTACTTC.

The sample holds one count of this clone. The gene calls are TRBV28 and TRBJ1-5; D perhaps matches TRBD1 (5 bases). Germline-derived CDR1 and CDR2 are MDHEN and SYDVKM. V was clipped by 2 bases and J by 3 bases, with 8 bases between them. The CDR3 is 14 residues long. CDR3 amino acids: CASSLEQVNQPQHF. DNA of the CDR3: TGTGCCAGCAGTTTAGAACAGGTCAATCAGCCCCAGCATTTT.

The chain employs TRBV19 and TRBJ1-2; no definite D call. CDR1 and CDR2 from the germline V gene are LNHDA and SQIVND (reference sequence). V dropped 7 bases and J dropped 4 bases, with 16 bases sitting between them. This CDR3 contains 14 residues. The CDR3 loop is CASKAGRYGYGYTF. In nucleotides, the CDR3 is TGTGCCAGTAAGGCCGGGAGATACGGCTATGGCTACACCTTC.

This clone was counted once. The chain joins TRBV6-2 or TRBV6-3 to TRBJ1-6; D not certain. The V gene lost 4 bases and the J gene lost 9 bases, with 10 bases spanning the gap. CDR3 length: 13 amino acids. The V gene's germline CDR1 is MNHEY and CDR2 SVGEGT. This CDR3 is CASSFVAGSPLHF. The CDR3 DNA reads TGTGCCAGCAGTTTCGTCGCGGGTTCACCCCTCCACTTT.

This clone was observed a single time. V gene TRBV28 combines with J gene TRBJ2-2, with 10 bases identical to TRBD1. CDR3 size: 15 residues. With V trimmed by 10 bases and J by 3 bases, 8 bases remained unmatched. Germline CDR1 reads MDHEN; CDR2 reads SYDVKM. The CDR3 here is CAIRTGGVDTGELFF. The CDR3 nucleotides read TGTGCCATAAGGACAGGGGGGGTGGACACCGGGGAGCTGTTTTTT.

The chain has TRBV7-6 and TRBJ2-1, with D possibly matching TRBD2 (6 bases). V was clipped by 1 base and J by 4 bases, with 11 bases between them. From germline, CDR1 is SGHVS and CDR2 FNYEAQ. The CDR3 is made up of 15 amino acids. The DNA for the CDR3 is TGTGCCAGCAGCTTAGGCGGGACGAATTACAATGAGCAGTTCTTC. Amino acids: CASSLGGTNYNEQFF.

The chain uses TRBV27 and TRBJ2-1; possible D gene TRBD1, 5 bases. CDR1 and CDR2 from the germline V gene are MNHEY and SMNVEV (reference sequence). V lost 6 bases, J lost 10 bases, and 16 bases lay in between. This CDR3 is 13 amino acids long. CDR3 bases: TGTGCCAGCAGCTACAGGAGCCAGGGAGAGCAGTTCTTC. Translation: CASSYRSQGEQFF.

The V gene is TRBV6-5, the J gene TRBJ2-3; no definite D call. CDR1 MNHEY and CDR2 SVGAGI come from the germline V gene. CDR3 size: 15 residues. The germline V and J ends were trimmed by 4 bases and 2 bases, with 13 bases remaining between them. The CDR3 loop reads CASSSRQYYTDTQYF. The CDR3 coding sequence is TGTGCCAGCAGTTCCAGACAATACTACACAGATACGCAGTATTTT.

The V and J genes are TRBV14 and TRBJ2-3; D call uncertain. The CDR3 length is 13 residues. Germline V gene lookup returns CDR1 SGHDN and CDR2 FVKESK. The V gene lost 5 bases and the J gene lost 2 bases, with 8 bases spanning the gap. The CDR3 DNA sequence: TGTGCCAGCAGCAGGCCCCCCACAGATACGCAGTATTTT. Its protein product is CASSRPPTDTQYF. Together with reference TRBV14 and TRBJ2-3, the CDR3 gives the full variable domain: EAGVTQFPSHSVIEKGQTVTLRCDPISGHDNLYWYRRVMGKEIKFLLHFVKESKQDESGMPNNRFLAERTGGTYSTLKVQPAELEDSGVYFCASSRPPTDTQYFGPGTRLTVL.

Judged by abundance, this clone is large. Other nucleotide sequences in the sample specify the same CDR3. The chain couples TRBV18 to TRBJ2-1, with TRBD1 matching 10 bases. This CDR3 contains 15 residues. The ends lost 6 bases at V and 7 bases at J; junction bases unmatched: 9. Germline CDR1 is KGHSH and CDR2 is LQKENI. CDR3 loop: CASSRQGAAFNEQFF. The CDR3 nucleotides read TGTGCCAGCTCTCGACAGGGGGCAGCGTTTAATGAGCAGTTCTTC. The full variable domain, its missing parts supplied by reference TRBV18 and TRBJ2-1, is NAGVMQNPRHLVRRRGQEARLRCSPMKGHSHVYWYRQLPEEGLKFMVYLQKENIIDESGMPKERFSAEFPKEGPSILRIQQVVRGDSAAYFCASSRQGAAFNEQFFGPGTRLTVL.

The chain employs TRBV5-5 and TRBJ2-2; 7 bases align to TRBD1. This CDR3 spans 17 amino acids. V trimming: 0 bases; J trimming: 3 bases; junction bases outside the gene matches: 8. Germline V gene sequence: CDR1 SGHKS, CDR2 YYEKEE (reference sequence). The CDR3 bases are TGTGCCAGCAGCTTGGCTTGGGGGACAGACGACACCGGGGAGCTGTTTTTT. Encoded protein: CASSLAWGTDDTGELFF.